This TCR beta chain was sequenced for a study of T cell changes during pregnancy in multiple sclerosis. Sequenced by immunoSEQ multiplex PCR; TCRdb stores in-frame clones only, minus some. The repertoire consists of 70,000 to 90,000 clones, with roughly nine tenths occurring once and the leading ten covering about 3.8%. This CDR3 has 16 residues. CDR1 SGHDT and CDR2 YYEEEE come from the germline V gene. Trimming removed 4 bases from V and 1 base from J; junction bases left unmatched: 5. This sequence joins TRBV5-6 and TRBJ2-2, with 9 bases that match TRBD2. The origin of this receptor is a female donor in good health, serving as a control in a pregnancy study. Some clones in this sample may be carry-over from other donors' samples. Sample: PBMCs, taken in the first trimester of pregnancy. The CDR3 DNA follows: TGTGCCAGCAGCCCCCTGACTAGCGGGAACACCGGGGAGCTGTTTTTT. As protein: CASSPLTSGNTGELFF.